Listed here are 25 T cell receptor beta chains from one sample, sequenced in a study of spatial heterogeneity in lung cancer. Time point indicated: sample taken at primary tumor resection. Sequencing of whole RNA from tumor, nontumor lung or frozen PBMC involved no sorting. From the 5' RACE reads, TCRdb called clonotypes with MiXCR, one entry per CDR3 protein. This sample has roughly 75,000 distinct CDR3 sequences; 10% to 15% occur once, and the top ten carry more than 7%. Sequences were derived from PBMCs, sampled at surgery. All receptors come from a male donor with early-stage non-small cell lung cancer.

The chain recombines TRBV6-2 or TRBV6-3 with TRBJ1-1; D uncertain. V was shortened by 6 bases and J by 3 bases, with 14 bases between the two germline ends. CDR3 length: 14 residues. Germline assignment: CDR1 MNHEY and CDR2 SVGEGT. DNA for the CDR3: TGTGCCAGCAGGGCCGGGAGCCTGCACACTGAAGCTTTCTTT. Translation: CASRAGSLHTEAFF.

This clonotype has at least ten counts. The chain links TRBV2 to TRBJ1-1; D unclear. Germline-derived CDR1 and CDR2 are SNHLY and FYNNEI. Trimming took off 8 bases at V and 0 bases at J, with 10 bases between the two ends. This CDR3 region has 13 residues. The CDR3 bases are TGTGCCAGCTTTGGGGAAATGAACACTGAAGCTTTCTTT. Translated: CASFGEMNTEAFF. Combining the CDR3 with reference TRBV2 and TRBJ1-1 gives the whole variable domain EPEVTQTPSHQVTQMGQEVILRCVPISNHLYFYWYRQILGQKVEFLVSFYNNEISEKSEIFDDQFSVERPDGSNFTLKIRSTKLEDSAMYFCASFGEMNTEAFFGQGTRLTVV.

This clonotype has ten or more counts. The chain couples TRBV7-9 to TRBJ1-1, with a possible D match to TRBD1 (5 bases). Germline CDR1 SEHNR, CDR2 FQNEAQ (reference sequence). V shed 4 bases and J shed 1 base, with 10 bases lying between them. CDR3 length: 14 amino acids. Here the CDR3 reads CASSSEGRNTEAFF. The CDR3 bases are TGTGCCAGCAGCTCGGAGGGGAGGAACACTGAAGCTTTCTTT.

DNA of the CDR3: TGTGCCAGCAGTGAGCCTATCACAGATACGCAGTATTTT. Residues: CASSEPITDTQYF. The rearrangement uses TRBV25-1 and TRBJ2-3; D remains unclear. Trimming took off 3 bases at V and 2 bases at J, with 6 bases between the two ends. Germline assignment: CDR1 MGHDK and CDR2 SYGVNS. The CDR3 totals 13 residues.

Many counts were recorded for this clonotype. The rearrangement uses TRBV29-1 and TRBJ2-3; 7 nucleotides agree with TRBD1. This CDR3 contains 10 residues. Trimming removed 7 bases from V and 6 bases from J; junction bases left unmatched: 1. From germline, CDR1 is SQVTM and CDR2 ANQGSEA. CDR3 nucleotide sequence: TGCAGCGGGGGACAGGATACGCAGTATTTT. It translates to CSGGQDTQYF.

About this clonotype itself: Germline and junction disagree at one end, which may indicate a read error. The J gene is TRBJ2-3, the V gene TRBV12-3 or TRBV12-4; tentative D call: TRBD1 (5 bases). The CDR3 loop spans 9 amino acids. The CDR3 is CASSPGARF. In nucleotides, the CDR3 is TGTGCCAGCAGTCCTGGGGCCCGTTTT.

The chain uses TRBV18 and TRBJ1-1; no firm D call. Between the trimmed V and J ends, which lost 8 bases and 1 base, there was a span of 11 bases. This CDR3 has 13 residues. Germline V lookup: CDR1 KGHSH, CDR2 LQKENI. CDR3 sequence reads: CASQRDKNTEAFF. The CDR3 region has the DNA TGTGCCAGCCAACGAGACAAGAACACTGAAGCTTTCTTT.

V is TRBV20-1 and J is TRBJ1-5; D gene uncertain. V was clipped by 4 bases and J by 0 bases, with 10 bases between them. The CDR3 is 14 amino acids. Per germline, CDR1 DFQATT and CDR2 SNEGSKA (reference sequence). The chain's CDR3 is CSAKRTYSNQPQHF. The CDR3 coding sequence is TGCAGTGCTAAACGGACGTATAGCAATCAGCCCCAGCATTTT.

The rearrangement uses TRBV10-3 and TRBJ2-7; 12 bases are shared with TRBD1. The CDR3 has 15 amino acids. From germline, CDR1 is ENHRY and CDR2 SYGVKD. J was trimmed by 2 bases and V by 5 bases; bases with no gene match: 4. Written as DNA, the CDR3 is TGTGCCATCAGTCCAGGGACAGGGGGCACCTACGAGCAGTACTTC. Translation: CAISPGTGGTYEQYF.

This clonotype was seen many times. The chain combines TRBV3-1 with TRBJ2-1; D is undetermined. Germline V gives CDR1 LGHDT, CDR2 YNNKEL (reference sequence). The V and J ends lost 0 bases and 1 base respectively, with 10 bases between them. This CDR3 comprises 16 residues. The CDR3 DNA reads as TGTGCCAGCAGCCAAGATATGACGGTTTCCTACAATGAGCAGTTCTTC. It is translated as CASSQDMTVSYNEQFF.

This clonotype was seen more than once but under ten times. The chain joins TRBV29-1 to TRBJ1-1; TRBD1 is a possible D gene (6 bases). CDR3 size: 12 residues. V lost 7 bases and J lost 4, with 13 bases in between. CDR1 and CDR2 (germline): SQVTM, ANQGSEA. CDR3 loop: CSAVGGGTEAFF. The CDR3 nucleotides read TGCAGCGCCGTAGGAGGGGGCACTGAAGCTTTCTTT.

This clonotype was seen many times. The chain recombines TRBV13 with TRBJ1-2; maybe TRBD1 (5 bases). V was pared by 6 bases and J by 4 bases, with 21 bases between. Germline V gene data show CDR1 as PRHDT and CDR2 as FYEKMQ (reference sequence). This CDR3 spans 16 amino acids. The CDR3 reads CASSSQPGPAGYGYTF. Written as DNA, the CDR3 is TGTGCCAGCAGTTCCCAGCCGGGACCCGCTGGCTATGGCTACACCTTC. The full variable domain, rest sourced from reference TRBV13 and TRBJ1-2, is AAGVIQSPRHLIKEKRETATLKCYPIPRHDTVYWYQQGPGQDPQFLISFYEKMQSDKGSIPDRFSAQQFSDYHSELNMSSLELGDSALYFCASSSQPGPAGYGYTFGSGTRLTVV.

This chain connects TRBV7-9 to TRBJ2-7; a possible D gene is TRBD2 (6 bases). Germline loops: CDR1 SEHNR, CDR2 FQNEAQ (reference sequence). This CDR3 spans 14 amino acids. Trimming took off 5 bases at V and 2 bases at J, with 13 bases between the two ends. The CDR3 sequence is CASSHRDSAYEQYF. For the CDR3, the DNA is TGTGCCAGCAGCCACCGGGACTCAGCCTACGAGCAGTACTTC.

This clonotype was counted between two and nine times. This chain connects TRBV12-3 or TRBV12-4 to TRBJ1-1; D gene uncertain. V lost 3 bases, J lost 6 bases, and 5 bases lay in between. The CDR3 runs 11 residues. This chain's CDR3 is CASSLAAEAFF. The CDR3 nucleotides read TGTGCCAGCAGTTTGGCAGCTGAAGCTTTCTTT.

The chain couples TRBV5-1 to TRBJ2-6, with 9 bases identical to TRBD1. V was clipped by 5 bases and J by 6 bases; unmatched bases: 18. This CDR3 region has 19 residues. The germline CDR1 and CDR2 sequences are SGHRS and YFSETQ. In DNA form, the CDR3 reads TGCGCCAGCAGGCCCACCCTGGGACAGGGTCCTCTAGAGGCCAACGTCCTGACTTTC. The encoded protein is CASRPTLGQGPLEANVLTF.

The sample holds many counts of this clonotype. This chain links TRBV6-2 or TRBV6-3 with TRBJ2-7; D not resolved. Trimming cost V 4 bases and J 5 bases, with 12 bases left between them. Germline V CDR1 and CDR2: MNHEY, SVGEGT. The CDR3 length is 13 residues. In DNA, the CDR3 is TGTGCCAGCAGTTTTCTCCGGTCGGACGAGCAGTACTTC. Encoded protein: CASSFLRSDEQYF.

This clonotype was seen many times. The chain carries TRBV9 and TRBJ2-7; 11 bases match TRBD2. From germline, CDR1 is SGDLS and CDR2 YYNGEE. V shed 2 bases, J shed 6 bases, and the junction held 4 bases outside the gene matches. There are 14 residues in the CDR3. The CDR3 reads CASSVIGTSGEQYF. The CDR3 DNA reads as TGTGCCAGCAGCGTGATCGGGACTAGCGGCGAGCAGTACTTC.

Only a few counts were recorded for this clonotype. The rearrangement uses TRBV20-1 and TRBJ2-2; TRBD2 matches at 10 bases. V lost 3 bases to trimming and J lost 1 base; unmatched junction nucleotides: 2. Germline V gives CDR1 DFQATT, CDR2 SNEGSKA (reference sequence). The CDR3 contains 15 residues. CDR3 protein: CSASRLAGNTGELFF. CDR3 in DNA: TGCAGTGCTAGCCGACTAGCGGGGAACACCGGGGAGCTGTTTTTT.

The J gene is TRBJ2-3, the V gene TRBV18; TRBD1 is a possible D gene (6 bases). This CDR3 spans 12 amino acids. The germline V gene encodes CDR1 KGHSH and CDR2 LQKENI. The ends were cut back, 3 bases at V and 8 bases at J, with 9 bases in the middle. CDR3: CASSPGQTTQYF. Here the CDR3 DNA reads TGTGCCAGCTCACCCGGACAGACTACGCAGTATTTT.

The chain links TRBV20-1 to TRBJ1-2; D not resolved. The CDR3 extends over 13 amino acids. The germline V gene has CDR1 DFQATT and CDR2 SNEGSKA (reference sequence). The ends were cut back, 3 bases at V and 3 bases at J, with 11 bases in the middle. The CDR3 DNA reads TGCAGTGCTAGGGAAGGTCGCTACTATGGCTACACCTTC. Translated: CSAREGRYYGYTF.

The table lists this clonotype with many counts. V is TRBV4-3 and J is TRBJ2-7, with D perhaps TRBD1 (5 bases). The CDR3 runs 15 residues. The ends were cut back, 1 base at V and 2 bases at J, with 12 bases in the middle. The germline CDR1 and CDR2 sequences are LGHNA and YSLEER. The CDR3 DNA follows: TGCGCCAGCAGCCAAGGGGCAGGGCAAGCCTACGAGCAGTACTTC. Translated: CASSQGAGQAYEQYF.

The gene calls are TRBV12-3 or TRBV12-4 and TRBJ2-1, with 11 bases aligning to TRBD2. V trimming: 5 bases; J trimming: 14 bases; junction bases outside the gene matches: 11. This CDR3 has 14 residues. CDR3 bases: TGTGCCAGCAGTCCCTCGGGACTAGCGGTTGGGGAGTTCTTC. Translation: CASSPSGLAVGEFF.

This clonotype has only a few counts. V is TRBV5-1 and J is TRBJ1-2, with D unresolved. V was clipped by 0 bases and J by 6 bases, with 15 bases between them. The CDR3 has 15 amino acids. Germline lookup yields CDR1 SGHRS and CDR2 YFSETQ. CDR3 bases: TGCGCCAGCAGCTTGGGCCTGAACACCTGGGATGGCTACACCTTC. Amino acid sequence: CASSLGLNTWDGYTF.

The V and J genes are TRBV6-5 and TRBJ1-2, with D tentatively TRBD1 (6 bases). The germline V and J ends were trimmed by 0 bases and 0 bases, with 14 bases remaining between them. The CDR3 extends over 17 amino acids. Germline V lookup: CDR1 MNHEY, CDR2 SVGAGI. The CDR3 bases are TGTGCCAGCAGTTACTCTAGGACAGAGCGAACTAACTATGGCTACACCTTC. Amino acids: CASSYSRTERTNYGYTF.

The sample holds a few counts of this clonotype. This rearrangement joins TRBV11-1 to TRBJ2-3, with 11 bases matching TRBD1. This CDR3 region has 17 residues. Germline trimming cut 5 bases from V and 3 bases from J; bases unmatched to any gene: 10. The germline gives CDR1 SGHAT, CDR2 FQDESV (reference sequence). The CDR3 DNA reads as TGTGCCAGCAGCCTAACCGGGACAGGGGGGTATACAGATACGCAGTATTTT. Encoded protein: CASSLTGTGGYTDTQYF.